Reported below is one TCR beta chain. This entry is derived from a study of tumor T cells in aggressive B-cell lymphoma. The table came from immunoSEQ multiplex PCR; TCRdb's copy has only in-frame clones and leaves some out. The data show roughly 8,100 clones, with around 86% seen just once and about 5.5% held by the top ten. Trimming cost V 5 bases and J 1 base, with 13 bases left between them. Germline V lookup: CDR1 SQVTM, CDR2 ANQGSEA. The CDR3 spans 14 residues. The specimen was tumor tissue. This clonotype was sampled from an adult with diffuse large B cell lymphoma. The chain couples TRBV29-1 to TRBJ2-3; D might be TRBD2 (6 bases). CDR3 region: CSVSSLAGTDTQYF. The CDR3 nucleotides are TGCAGCGTTTCATCATTAGCGGGCACAGATACGCAGTATTTT.